The sequence of this TCR beta chain was determined in a study of CD4+ T cells in melanoma. As concerns this clone: The antigen remains unidentified.

The table came from immunoSEQ multiplex PCR; TCRdb's copy has only in-frame clones and leaves some out. The profile shows some 110,000 clones, 92% of them singletons. Regarding the study as a whole: In melanoma, neoantigen-specific CD4+ T cells reportedly differed in differentiation state. A reported correlation linked neoantigen-specific CD4+ T cells to CD8+, macrophage and B cell function.

The CDR3 runs 13 residues. Trimming took 5 bases from V and 1 from J, leaving 4 bases between them. CDR1 is SGHRS and CDR2 is YFSETQ in the germline V gene. This sequence joins TRBV5-1 and TRBJ2-6; D is uncertain. This TCR was recovered from a human donor with melanoma. Sample: peripheral blood. CDR3 sequence: CASRESGANVLTF. CDR3 nucleotides: TGCGCCAGCAGGGAGTCTGGGGCCAACGTCCTGACTTTC.